The 22 T cell receptor beta chains listed next were all sequenced from one sample in a study of beta chain features in type 1 diabetes (dated by TCRdb to the late 2010s). Points the paper makes about the study in general: A moderate but significant shortening of TCRB CDR3 length was observed in type 1 diabetes patients in all four CD4+ subsets.

To prepare the library, the immunoSEQ multiplex PCR assay was applied. The entire amount of isolated RNA was reverse transcribed using the High Capacity cDNA Reverse Transcription Kit, so the sequenced TCRB transcripts were expressed ones. As stored in TCRdb, this immuneACCESS dataset retains in-frame rearrangements with V and J assigned. A fraction of the clones does not appear; measured against another copy, unresolved V genes explain less than half of the discrepancy, and the remainder lacks a known reason. Recorded for this sample are 250,000 to 300,000 clones; around 24% of them occurred a single time. The ten largest clones represent about 0.012% of the sample. These receptors are not linked to any known antigen. What was sequenced was naive CD4+ T cells from blood. The cell subset or site label of this sample denotes: true naive CD4+ T cells. The receptors shown here come from a woman aged 30 to 39 with type 1 diabetes.

This clone was seen a handful of times. The gene calls are TRBV30 and TRBJ2-5, with a weak D call TRBD1 (6 bases). CDR3 length: 16 amino acids. V gave up 4 bases and J gave up 0 bases, with 18 bases separating them. In germline, CDR1 is GTSNPN, CDR2 SVGIG (reference sequence). The CDR3 region is CAWNQGTQKYQETQYF. CDR3 bases: TGTGCCTGGAATCAGGGGACCCAAAAGTACCAAGAGACCCAGTACTTC.

V usage is TRBV28 and J usage is TRBJ1-1, with D maybe TRBD1 (5 bases). The CDR3 covers 14 residues. The germline V gene encodes CDR1 MDHEN and CDR2 SYDVKM. Trimming removed 7 bases at V and 3 bases at J, with 15 bases between. CDR3 sequence: CASTLGGRDTEAFF. CDR3 nucleotides: TGTGCCAGCACTCTGGGGGGTAGGGACACTGAAGCTTTCTTT.

This rearrangement joins TRBV7-3 to TRBJ2-2; D may be TRBD2 (5 bases). Germline lookup yields CDR1 SGHTA and CDR2 FQGTGA. The CDR3 contains 12 residues. Trimming pared 5 bases from V and 8 bases from J, leaving 9 bases between. The CDR3 nucleotides read TGTGCCAGCAGCGCTACGGGAGGGGAGCTGTTTTTT. Its translation is CASSATGGELFF.

This clone was seen more than once but under ten times. The rearrangement links TRBV29-1 to TRBJ2-7; 7 bases are a match to TRBD1. In germline, CDR1 is SQVTM, CDR2 ANQGSEA. Unmatched junction bases numbered 3, after V lost 7 bases and J lost 0 bases. The CDR3 is made up of 12 amino acids. CDR3 protein: CSGWDSSYEQYF. Here the CDR3 DNA reads TGCAGCGGATGGGACAGCTCCTACGAGCAGTACTTC.

The CDR3, as DNA: TGTGCCAGCAGTCTCACTAGCGGGAGCGACAATGAGCAGTTCTTC. It is translated as CASSLTSGSDNEQFF. The V call is TRBV25-1, the J call TRBJ2-1; TRBD2 matches at 11 bases. After removal of 5 bases from V and 5 bases from J, the junction contained 5 bases not matched to a gene. The V gene's germline CDR1 is MGHDK and CDR2 SYGVNS. This CDR3 region has 15 residues.

This clone was counted a few times. J is TRBJ2-1 and V is TRBV5-1; TRBD2 matches 12 bases. The germline gives CDR1 SGHRS, CDR2 YFSETQ. V gave up 3 bases and J gave up 1 base; unmatched junction bases: 2. This CDR3 has 16 residues. The CDR3 here is CASSSTSGSSYNEQFF. The CDR3 DNA reads as TGCGCCAGCAGCTCGACTAGCGGGAGTTCCTACAATGAGCAGTTCTTC.

The rearrangement joins TRBV7-2 to TRBJ2-1; TRBD2 matches 11 bases. The length of the CDR3 is 16 residues. The V segment lost 4 bases and the J segment 8 bases; nucleotides outside the gene matches: 10. The germline V gene encodes CDR1 SGHTA and CDR2 FQGNSA. The CDR3 DNA reads as TGTGCCAGCAGCTCCCCGACTAGCGGGGAGGTCGATGAGCAGTTCTTC. Translation: CASSSPTSGEVDEQFF. The variable domain in full, with the rest retrieved from reference TRBV7-2 and TRBJ2-1, is GAGVSQSPSNKVTEKGKDVELRCDPISGHTALYWYRQSLGQGLEFLIYFQGNSAPDKSGLPSDRFSAERTGGSVSTLTIQRTQQEDSAVYLCASSSPTSGEVDEQFFGPGTRLTVL.

The chain combines TRBV29-1 with TRBJ1-1; no clear D gene. Trimming stripped 7 bases from V and 0 bases from J, with 15 bases between. The CDR3 is made up of 14 amino acids. Germline loops: CDR1 SQVTM, CDR2 ANQGSEA. CDR3 nucleotides: TGCAGCGCCAAAAACAGCGGGATGAACACTGAAGCTTTCTTT. The encoded protein is CSAKNSGMNTEAFF.

The chain employs TRBV2 and TRBJ2-7; D may be TRBD1 (6 bases). The CDR3 covers 12 residues. The V end was cut by 8 bases, the J end by 5 bases, with 13 bases between. The germline CDR1 and CDR2 sequences are SNHLY and FYNNEI. The CDR3 sequence is CASRDIGHEQYF. The CDR3 coding sequence is TGTGCCAGCCGGGACATCGGCCACGAGCAGTACTTC.

This clone was picked up a small number of times. The gene calls are TRBV4-1 and TRBJ2-7, with D hard to call. The CDR3 runs 13 residues. V lost 0 bases and J lost 2, with 5 bases in between. Germline CDR1 and CDR2: MGHRA and YSYEKL. The CDR3 bases are TGCGCCAGCAGCCAAGATGGCCCCTACGAGCAGTACTTC. It encodes CASSQDGPYEQYF.

This chain links TRBV4-1 with TRBJ1-1; 8 bases agree with TRBD1. Germline CDR1 and CDR2: MGHRA and YSYEKL. This CDR3 has 14 amino acids. J lost 4 bases, V lost 4 bases, and 5 bases had no gene match. CDR3 nucleotide sequence: TGCGCCAGCAGCCGAGGGACAGGTGGCACTGAAGCTTTCTTT. This codes for CASSRGTGGTEAFF.

This clone was observed a single time. The chain has TRBV29-1 and TRBJ2-5; 9 bases agree with TRBD1. The CDR3 sequence is 13 residues long. The junction had 7 bases not matched to a gene; V was cut back by 7 bases and J by 4 bases. The germline gives CDR1 SQVTM, CDR2 ANQGSEA. CDR3 residues: CSGKTGGGETQYF. DNA for the CDR3: TGCAGCGGGAAGACAGGGGGAGGAGAGACCCAGTACTTC.

This clone was detected a few times. V gene TRBV5-1 combines with J gene TRBJ2-5, with D perhaps matching TRBD1 (6 bases). From germline, CDR1 is SGHRS and CDR2 YFSETQ. V lost 3 bases and J 5 bases, leaving 11 bases between the germline ends. The CDR3 is made up of 13 amino acids. CDR3 amino acids: CASSSTGSETQYF. CDR3 bases: TGCGCCAGCAGCTCCACAGGGTCGGAGACCCAGTACTTC.

This clone has more than one count but fewer than ten. The V and J genes are TRBV4-2 and TRBJ2-1, with 10 bases matching TRBD2. The CDR3 covers 14 residues. Germline V gene data show CDR1 as LGHNA and CDR2 as YNFKEQ. The ends lost 4 bases at V and 8 bases at J; junction bases unmatched: 5. CDR3 coding DNA: TGTGCCAGCAGCCTCAGCGGGAGGGGCGATGAGCAGTTCTTC. It codes for CASSLSGRGDEQFF.

This chain links TRBV5-6 with TRBJ2-3; 9 bases are shared with TRBD1. Trimming removed 1 base from V and 5 bases from J; junction bases left unmatched: 5. Germline CDR1 is SGHDT and CDR2 is YYEEEE. The CDR3 spans 15 residues. CDR3 region: CASSLTGGAVDTQYF. The CDR3 DNA sequence: TGTGCCAGCAGCTTGACAGGGGGCGCGGTAGATACGCAGTATTTT.

The rearrangement joins TRBV29-1 to TRBJ1-2, with 8 bases that match TRBD1. The germline CDR1 and CDR2 sequences are SQVTM and ANQGSEA. The CDR3 is 14 amino acids. Trimming cost V 4 bases and J 4 bases; bases outside gene matches: 8. CDR3 sequence (DNA): TGCAGCGTTGGAACCCAGGGGGCCGTCTATGGCTACACCTTC. It translates to CSVGTQGAVYGYTF.

The chain is built from TRBV6-4 and TRBJ2-3; D may be TRBD2 (6 bases). Germline values: CDR1 MRHNA, CDR2 SNTAGT. The CDR3 length is 11 residues. V lost 2 bases, J lost 11 bases, and 8 bases lay in between. CDR3 coding DNA: TGTGCCAGCAGTGACGGGGGAGGGCAGTATTTT. It is translated as CASSDGGGQYF.

This sequence joins TRBV28 and TRBJ2-7, with TRBD2 identical over 11 bases. The germline V gene encodes CDR1 MDHEN and CDR2 SYDVKM. The V gene end was trimmed by 5 bases and the J gene end by 4 bases; junction bases not matched to a gene: 4. The CDR3 is 14 amino acids. CDR3 bases: TGTGCCAGCAGTCGTACTAGCGGGAGTTACGAGCAGTACTTC. It codes for CASSRTSGSYEQYF.

This chain joins TRBV7-2 and TRBJ2-7; TRBD2 is a possible D gene (6 bases). Germline CDR1 and CDR2: SGHTA and FQGNSA. Trimming took off 0 bases at V and 2 bases at J, with 11 bases between the two ends. The CDR3 sequence is 15 residues long. The CDR3 reads CASSLAEGKPYEQYF. For the CDR3, the DNA is TGTGCCAGCAGCTTAGCGGAGGGGAAACCCTACGAGCAGTACTTC.

The chain employs TRBV30 and TRBJ1-2, with D uncertain. The V gene lost 0 bases and the J gene lost 2 bases, with 10 bases spanning the gap. CDR3 length: 14 residues. Germline V gene sequence: CDR1 GTSNPN, CDR2 SVGIG (reference sequence). This chain's CDR3 is CAWSVAAGNYGYTF. The CDR3 nucleotides are TGTGCCTGGAGTGTAGCAGCCGGGAACTATGGCTACACCTTC.

This clone was seen a few times. The junction departs from germline at one end; a sequencing error may be responsible. This sequence joins TRBV23-1 and TRBJ1-3; D is perhaps TRBD1 (5 bases). TRBV23-1 is an ORF; its function is uncertain. This CDR3 comprises 12 residues. This chain's CDR3 is CASSPGTRQPVF. The CDR3 DNA reads as TGCGCCAGCAGCCCCGGGACTCGACAACCCGTTTTT.

The CDR3 nucleotides read TGCGCCAGCAGCCAAGTCATGTATGGCGGGGGTGATAATGAAAAACTGTTTTTT. Encoded protein: CASSQVMYGGGDNEKLFF. The rearrangement links TRBV4-1 to TRBJ1-4; a possible D gene is TRBD1 (5 bases). Germline assignment: CDR1 MGHRA and CDR2 YSYEKL. This CDR3 is built from 18 residues. The V gene lost 1 base and the J gene lost 4 bases, with 19 bases spanning the gap.